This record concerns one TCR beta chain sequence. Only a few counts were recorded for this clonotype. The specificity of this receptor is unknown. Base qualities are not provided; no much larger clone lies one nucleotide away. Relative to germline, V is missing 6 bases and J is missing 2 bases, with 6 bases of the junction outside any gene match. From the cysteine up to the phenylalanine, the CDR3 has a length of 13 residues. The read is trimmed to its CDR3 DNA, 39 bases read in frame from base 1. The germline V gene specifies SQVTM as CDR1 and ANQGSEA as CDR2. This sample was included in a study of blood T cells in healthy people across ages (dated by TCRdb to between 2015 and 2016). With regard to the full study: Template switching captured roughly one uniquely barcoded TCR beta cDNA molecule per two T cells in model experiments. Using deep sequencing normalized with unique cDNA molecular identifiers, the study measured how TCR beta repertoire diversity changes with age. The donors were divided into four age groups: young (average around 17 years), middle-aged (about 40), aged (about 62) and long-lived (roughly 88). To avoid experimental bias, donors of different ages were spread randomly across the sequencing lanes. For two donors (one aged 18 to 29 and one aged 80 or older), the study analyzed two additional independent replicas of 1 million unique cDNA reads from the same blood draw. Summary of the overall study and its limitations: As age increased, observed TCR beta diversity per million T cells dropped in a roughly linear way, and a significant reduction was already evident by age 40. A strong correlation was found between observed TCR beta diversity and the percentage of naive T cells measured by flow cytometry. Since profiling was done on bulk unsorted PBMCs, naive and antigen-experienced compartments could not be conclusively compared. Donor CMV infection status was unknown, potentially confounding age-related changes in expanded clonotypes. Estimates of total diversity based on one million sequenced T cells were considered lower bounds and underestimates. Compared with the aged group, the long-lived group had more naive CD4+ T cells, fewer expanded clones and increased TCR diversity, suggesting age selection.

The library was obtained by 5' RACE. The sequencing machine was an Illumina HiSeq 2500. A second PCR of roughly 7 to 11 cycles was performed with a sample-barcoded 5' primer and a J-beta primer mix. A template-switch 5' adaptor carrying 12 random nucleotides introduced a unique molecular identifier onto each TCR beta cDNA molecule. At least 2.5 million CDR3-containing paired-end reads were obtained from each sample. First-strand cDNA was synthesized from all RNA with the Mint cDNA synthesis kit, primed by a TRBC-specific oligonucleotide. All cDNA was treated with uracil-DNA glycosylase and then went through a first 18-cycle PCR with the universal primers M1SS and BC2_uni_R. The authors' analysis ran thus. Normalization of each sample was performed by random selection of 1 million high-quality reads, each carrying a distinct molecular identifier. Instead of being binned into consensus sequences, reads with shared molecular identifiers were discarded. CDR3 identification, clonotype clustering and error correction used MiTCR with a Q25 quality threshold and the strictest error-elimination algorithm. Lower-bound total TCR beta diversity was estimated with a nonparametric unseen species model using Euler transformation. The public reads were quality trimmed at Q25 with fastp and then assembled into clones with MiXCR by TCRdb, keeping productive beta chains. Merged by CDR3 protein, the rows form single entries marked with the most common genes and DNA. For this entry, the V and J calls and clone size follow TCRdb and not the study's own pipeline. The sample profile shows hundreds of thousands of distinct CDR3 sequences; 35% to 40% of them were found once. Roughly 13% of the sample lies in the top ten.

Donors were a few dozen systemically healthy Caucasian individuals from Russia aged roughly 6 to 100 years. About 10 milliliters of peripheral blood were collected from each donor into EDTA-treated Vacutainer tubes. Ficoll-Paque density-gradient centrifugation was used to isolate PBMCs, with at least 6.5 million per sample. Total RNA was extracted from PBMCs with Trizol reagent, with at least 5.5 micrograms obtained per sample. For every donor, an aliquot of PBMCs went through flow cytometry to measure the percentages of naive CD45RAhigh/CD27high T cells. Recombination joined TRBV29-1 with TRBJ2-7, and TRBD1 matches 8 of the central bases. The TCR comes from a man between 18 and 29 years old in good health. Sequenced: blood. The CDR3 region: CSVPATGAYEQYF. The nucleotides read TGCAGCGTCCCAGCGACAGGGGCCTACGAGCAGTACTTC.